A single T cell receptor beta chain is shown here with its context. Time point described: week 3, after first cycle of checkpoint inhibitor. Patients had no prior systemic cancer treatment, immunosuppressants or other active cancers. This sample stems from a study of blood T cell dynamics during melanoma immunotherapy. The assay was immunoSEQ multiplex PCR, and TCRdb's table has in-frame clones only and misses some. There are 8,500 to 14,000 clones in the sample; approximately 89% occur only once, and 24% lies in the top ten. Germline V gene sequence: CDR1 LNHDA, CDR2 SQIVND (reference sequence). The V gene lost 5 bases and the J gene lost 3 bases, with 14 bases spanning the gap. This CDR3 has 14 residues.

This TCR came from a human donor with melanoma. The rearrangement uses TRBV19 and TRBJ2-7, with a possible D match to TRBD1 (6 bases). Specimen: blood, collected from a patient treated with checkpoint blockade. The CDR3 nucleotides read TGTGCCAGTAGTGTGGGGGCCCGGGGCTACGAGCAGTACTTC. Translating gives CASSVGARGYEQYF.